This paragraph covers one T cell receptor beta chain sequence. V lost 3 bases, J lost 7 bases, and 8 bases stayed unmatched. CDR3 length: 14 amino acids. CDR1 is DFQATT, CDR2 SNEGSKA, per germline (reference sequence). This sample is drawn from a study of control samples from healthy donors and cancer patients. TCRdb's copy holds only in-frame clones and misses some; the assay was immunoSEQ multiplex PCR. The sample has nearly 35,000 clones; roughly 92% are singletons. The sequencing sample was made of PBMCs. This TCR was recovered from a man aged 40-55 years with colorectal cancer. The chain carries TRBV20-1 and TRBJ2-7; 11 bases are a match to TRBD1. In DNA form, the CDR3 reads TGCAGTGCTAGTGGGACAGGGGGACCGAGGGAGCAGTACTTC. Amino acid sequence: CSASGTGGPREQYF.